Each of the 13 T cell receptor beta chains below was sequenced from the same sample in a study of T cell clonality in common variable immunodeficiency (dated by TCRdb to about 2015). The library was generated by the immunoSEQ multiplex PCR assay. TCRdb mirrors the immuneACCESS table, restricted to in-frame sequences. Some clones are absent from its copies; in checked studies, under half trace to an unresolved V gene, and the reason for the others is unknown. The table gives about 34,000 clones for this sample, with none occurring only once. The ten largest clones add up to about 1% of the sample. Specimen: peripheral blood mononuclear cells. Source of these receptors: a person aged 18 to 75 in good health.

Many counts were recorded for this clone. From the germline J gene comes the end of the CDR3, since the read stops 3 residues before it. The gene calls are TRBV12-5 and TRBJ2-2; tentative D call: TRBD1 (6 bases). CDR3 length equals 14 residues. Trimming shortened V by 9 bases and J by 5 bases, and 16 bases separated the two germline ends. Germline V lookup: CDR1 LGHNT, CDR2 FRNRAP. The CDR3 sequence is CARGEGDGTGELFF. CDR3 bases read: TGTGCTAGGGGAGAGGGGGATGGGACCGGGGAG.

Ten or more counts support this clone. The read falls 3 residues short of the CDR3 end, and the missing part is taken from the germline J gene. J is TRBJ2-7 and V is TRBV5-4, with 8 nucleotides matching TRBD1. Germline values: CDR1 SGHNT, CDR2 YYREEE (reference sequence). CDR3 length: 13 residues. Losses at the gene ends were 4 bases for V and 5 bases for J; bases not matched to a gene: 5. The chain's CDR3 is CASSPGTGHEQYF. The CDR3 bases that were read are TGTGCCAGCAGCCCAGGGACAGGCCACGAG.

There are many counts of this clone. CDR3 DNA (partial): TGTGCCAGCACCACTCGAGCGGCCGCCTTGGAGACC. As protein: CASTTRAAALET. The whole CDR3 region reads CASTTRAAALETQYF. The genes are TRBV7-2 and TRBJ2-5, with a weak D call TRBD2 (5 bases). The read finishes 3 residues shy of the CDR3 end, and the germline J gene is used to complete it. Trimming took off 7 bases at V and 5 bases at J, with 20 bases between the two ends. Germline assignment: CDR1 SGHTA and CDR2 FQGNSA. This CDR3 is built from 15 residues.

This clone was counted ten times or more. CDR3 bases read: TGTGCCTGGAGTCAGGGGTACAGGGGACAAGAGACC. It specifies CAWSQGYRGQET. The entire CDR3 sequence reads CAWSQGYRGQETQYF. This chain connects TRBV30 to TRBJ2-5; TRBD1 agrees at 7 bases. The read ends 3 residues shy of where the CDR3 ends; the end is completed using the germline J gene. Losses at the gene ends were 2 bases for V and 2 bases for J; bases not matched to a gene: 8. There are 15 residues in the CDR3. Per the germline V gene, CDR1 is GTSNPN and CDR2 is SVGIG (reference sequence). The full variable domain, in which reference TRBV30 and TRBJ2-5 provide the parts outside the CDR3, is SQTIHQWPATLVQPVGSPLSLECTVEGTSNPNLYWYRQAAGRGLQLLFYSVGIGQISSEVPQNLSASRPQDRQFILSSKKLLLSDSGFYLCAWSQGYRGQETQYFGPGTRLLVL.

The table lists this clone with many counts. The CDR3 end falls 3 residues outside the read, so it is completed with the germline J gene. V usage is TRBV30 and J usage is TRBJ1-2; 12 bases match TRBD1. The ends lost 3 bases at V and 4 bases at J; junction bases unmatched: 6. The CDR3 runs 15 residues. Germline CDR1 GTSNPN, CDR2 SVGIG (reference sequence). CDR3 DNA (partial): TGTGCCTGGAGGGATGGGGACAGGGGGCTCTATGGC. Protein sequence: CAWRDGDRGLYG. The full CDR3 protein is CAWRDGDRGLYGYTF.

This clone was observed at least ten times. The sequence runs out 3 residues before the end of the CDR3; the remainder is reconstructed from the germline J gene. The chain links TRBV5-6 to TRBJ1-3; TRBD1 is a possible D gene (6 bases). The CDR3 totals 15 residues. Trimming stripped 4 bases from V and 0 bases from J, with 11 bases between. Per germline, CDR1 SGHDT and CDR2 YYEEEE. The CDR3 here is CASSLTGSSGNTIYF. The sequenced part of the CDR3 DNA is TGTGCCAGCAGCCTGACAGGATCCTCTGGAAACACC.

There are many counts of this clone. Read data end 3 residues before the CDR3 end; the end is taken from the germline J gene. The chain has TRBV19 and TRBJ1-5, with 8 bases fitting TRBD1. The V gene end was trimmed by 1 base and the J gene end by 0 bases; junction bases not matched to a gene: 11. There are 19 residues in the CDR3. Germline V gene data show CDR1 as LNHDA and CDR2 as SQIVND (reference sequence). The sequenced part of the CDR3 DNA is TGTGCCAGTAGTATAGGAGGACAGGGAGACACGTATAGCAATCAGCCC. Protein: CASSIGGQGDTYSNQP. The whole CDR3 protein is CASSIGGQGDTYSNQPQHF.

The sample holds many counts of this clone. The CDR3 spells CASSYETSSYEQYF. Incomplete CDR3 DNA: TGTGCCAGCAGTTACGAGACTAGCTCCTACGAG. This chain joins TRBV6-2 or TRBV6-3 and TRBJ2-7; D is perhaps TRBD2 (6 bases). The CDR3 end falls 3 residues outside the read, so it is completed with the germline J gene. Trimming took off 2 bases at V and 0 bases at J, with 8 bases between the two ends. The CDR3 sequence is 14 residues long. The germline V gene has CDR1 MNHEY and CDR2 SVGEGT.

This clone has a count of ten or more. Read sequence stops 3 residues before the CDR3 end, and the germline J gene provides the missing end. This chain uses TRBV6-2 or TRBV6-3 with TRBJ2-7; tentatively, D is TRBD1 (5 bases). CDR1 and CDR2 from the germline V gene are MNHEY and SVGEGT. CDR3 length: 13 amino acids. V lost 8 bases, J lost 3 bases, and 14 bases lay in between. The sequenced part of the CDR3 DNA is TGTGCCAGCTCTGTAGGGGCGCTCTACGAG. Protein sequence: CASSVGALYE. The entire CDR3 protein is CASSVGALYEQYF.

The table lists this clone with many counts. The read halts 3 residues ahead of the CDR3 end, with the missing end drawn from the germline J gene. This chain connects TRBV6-4 to TRBJ2-1; the match to TRBD2 covers 10 bases. Germline CDR1 is MRHNA and CDR2 is SNTAGT. The CDR3 is 17 amino acids. V shed 2 bases, J shed 6 bases, and the junction held 10 bases outside the gene matches. The CDR3 DNA, read in part, is TGTGCCAGCAGTGACGTGCTAGCGGGAGCTGAGGTCAATGAG. This sequence encodes CASSDVLAGAEVNE. The whole CDR3 region reads CASSDVLAGAEVNEQFF.

With respect to this clone: The read stops 3 residues short of the end of the CDR3; the missing end is completed from the germline J gene. The chain recombines TRBV2 with TRBJ1-2; TRBD1 matches 8 bases. The CDR3 is made up of 15 amino acids. Germline assignment: CDR1 SNHLY and CDR2 FYNNEI. CDR3 DNA, as far as it was read: TGTGCCAGCAGTGGGGACAGGACCTCAATGAGGGGC. This sequence encodes CASSGDRTSMRG. The full-length CDR3 reads as CASSGDRTSMRGYTF.

The sample holds many counts of this clone. Read sequence stops 3 residues before the CDR3 end, and the germline J gene provides the missing end. The genes are TRBV20-1 and TRBJ2-3; TRBD2 matches 9 bases. With V trimmed by 5 bases and J by 7 bases, 19 bases remained unmatched. This CDR3 is 17 amino acids long. Germline CDR1 reads DFQATT; CDR2 reads SNEGSKA (reference sequence). CDR3 region: CSASARRGGIGRYTQYF. CDR3 DNA, as far as it was read: TGCAGTGCTTCTGCGCGGCGGGGGGGTATCGGGCGGTATACG.

This clone occurred many times. The CDR3 end is not reached by the read, which stops 3 residues before it; the germline J gene fills it in. The V gene is TRBV10-3, the J gene TRBJ1-1; 9 positions agree with TRBD1. The J segment lost 6 bases and the V segment lost 8 bases, leaving 7 bases of the junction unmatched. Germline lookup yields CDR1 ENHRY and CDR2 SYGVKD. CDR3 size: 13 residues. CDR3: CAIGGTGSSEAFF. The sequenced part of the CDR3 DNA is TGTGCCATCGGGGGGACAGGGAGTTCTGAA.